This entry lists 31 T cell receptor beta chains sequenced from one sample in a study of B cell selection in AIRE deficiency. Produced via immunoSEQ multiplex PCR; TCRdb's table is partial and in-frame only. Altogether some 25,000 clones are present, around 97% being singletons, with the ten largest covering approximately 0.22%. Sorting defined conventional CD4 T cells as CD4+CD127+. Sequences were obtained from conventional CD4+ T cells sorted from PBMCs. Receptors originate from a human donor with AIRE deficiency.

This chain joins TRBV9 and TRBJ1-1; no reliable D call. This CDR3 has 14 residues. The germline CDR1 and CDR2 sequences are SGDLS and YYNGEE. V lost 0 bases to trimming and J lost 2 bases, with 8 bases between them. CDR3 sequence (DNA): TGTGCCAGCAGCGTAGGGTTCGGTAACACTGAAGCTTTCTTT. Residues: CASSVGFGNTEAFF.

The V call is TRBV19, the J call TRBJ2-2; 10 bases fit TRBD1. CDR3 length: 18 amino acids. Germline trimming cut 3 bases from V and 4 bases from J; bases unmatched to any gene: 11. From germline, CDR1 is LNHDA and CDR2 SQIVND (reference sequence). This CDR3 is CASSMIRDRGFFTGELFF. CDR3 nucleotide sequence: TGTGCCAGTAGTATGATCCGGGACAGGGGTTTCTTCACCGGGGAGCTGTTTTTT.

DNA for the CDR3: TGTGCCAGTAGTATGGCCAGGGACTACGAGCAGTACTTC. Translated, it gives CASSMARDYEQYF. The chain carries TRBV19 and TRBJ2-7; a possible D gene is TRBD1 (5 bases). This CDR3 spans 13 amino acids. V lost 3 bases and J lost 3, with 9 bases in between. Germline CDR1 reads LNHDA; CDR2 reads SQIVND (reference sequence).

This clone was counted once. DNA of the CDR3: TGTGCAAGTCGCTTAGAGCCGTTGGACAGGGTAGGGAACACTGAAGCTTTCTTT. Translating it yields CASRLEPLDRVGNTEAFF. The genes are TRBV12-2 and TRBJ1-1; TRBD1, the D gene given by the table, was not confirmed from the DNA. TRBV12-2 is flagged as a pseudogene. The CDR3 totals 18 residues.

This rearrangement joins TRBV27 to TRBJ2-5, with a weak D call TRBD2 (5 bases). Germline V gene sequence: CDR1 MNHEY, CDR2 SMNVEV (reference sequence). The CDR3 runs 16 residues. The ends were cut back, 8 bases at V and 1 base at J, with 20 bases in the middle. The CDR3 sequence is CASGPFSLGFQETQYF. The CDR3 bases are TGTGCCAGCGGCCCGTTTTCACTAGGATTCCAAGAGACCCAGTACTTC.

The chain is built from TRBV28 and TRBJ2-7, with a possible D match to TRBD2 (7 bases). V gave up 3 bases and J gave up 2 bases, with 11 bases separating them. CDR1 MDHEN and CDR2 SYDVKM come from the germline V gene. This CDR3 spans 14 amino acids. As DNA, the CDR3 is TGTGCCAGCAGTTTGGGGGGGCCGCCCTACGAGCAGTACTTC. Amino acid sequence: CASSLGGPPYEQYF.

This chain joins TRBV27 and TRBJ2-7; the D gene is possibly TRBD2 (5 bases). Trimming took off 4 bases at V and 6 bases at J, with 19 bases between the two ends. CDR1 is MNHEY, CDR2 SMNVEV, per germline (reference sequence). The CDR3 loop spans 15 amino acids. CDR3 in amino acids: CASSSKGLSWIEQYF. The CDR3 nucleotides are TGTGCCAGCAGTTCGAAAGGACTTAGTTGGATCGAGCAGTACTTC.

V is TRBV7-9 and J is TRBJ1-3, with D hard to call. Trimming removed 0 bases from V and 0 bases from J, with 9 bases in between. The CDR3 consists of 16 residues. Germline V gene sequence: CDR1 SEHNR, CDR2 FQNEAQ (reference sequence). CDR3: CASSLAGPRSGNTIYF. CDR3 in DNA: TGTGCCAGCAGCTTAGCAGGGCCCCGCTCTGGAAACACCATATATTTT.

The rearrangement uses TRBV21-1 and TRBJ1-2; whether TRBD1, the table's D call, matches the DNA was not checked. TRBV21-1 is labeled a pseudogene. The CDR3 is 15 residues long. The CDR3 DNA sequence: TGTGCCAGCAGTTCGTTAGGGGGCGTATCGGGCGGCTACACCTTC. Translated: CASSSLGGVSGGYTF.

V is TRBV14 and J is TRBJ2-7; 7 bases line up with TRBD2. The trim removed 6 bases at V and 3 bases at J, leaving 5 bases unmatched. CDR3 size: 13 residues. In germline, CDR1 is SGHDN, CDR2 FVKESK. CDR3 DNA sequence: TGTGCCAGCAGAAACTCGGGGGGCTACGAGCAGTACTTC. Translated: CASRNSGGYEQYF.

J is TRBJ1-5 and V is TRBV7-2; 9 bases map to TRBD1. The CDR3 is made up of 16 amino acids. CDR1 and CDR2 from the germline V gene are SGHTA and FQGNSA. J lost 6 bases, V lost 3 bases, and 9 bases had no gene match. The CDR3 DNA reads as TGTGCCAGCAGCTTCGTACAGGGGGCTTACGGTCAGCCCCAGCATTTT. Translated: CASSFVQGAYGQPQHF.

V is TRBV10-3 and J is TRBJ1-5; D not resolved. The V gene lost 4 bases and the J gene lost 1 base, with 8 bases spanning the gap. The CDR3 runs to 14 residues. CDR1 is ENHRY and CDR2 is SYGVKD in the germline V gene. DNA for the CDR3: TGTGCCATCAGTGGGGAACAGAGCAATCAGCCCCAGCATTTT. Its protein is CAISGEQSNQPQHF.

As to this clone: A read error may account for a junction end that differs from germline. V is TRBV14 and J is TRBJ2-2; the match to TRBD2 covers 9 bases. This CDR3 region has 18 residues. Germline CDR1 and CDR2: SGHDN and FVKESK. Here the CDR3 reads CASSRHLAGAQNSGELFF. The DNA of the CDR3 is TGTGCCAGCAGCCGCCACTTAGCGGGAGCTCAAAACAGCGGGGAGCTGTTTTTT.

The gene calls are TRBV5-4 and TRBJ2-5, with 9 bases matching TRBD1. CDR1 is SGHNT and CDR2 is YYREEE in the germline V gene (reference sequence). Unmatched junction bases numbered 10, after V lost 5 bases and J lost 5 bases. The CDR3 length is 15 residues. The CDR3 DNA is TGTGCCAGCAGTCTCGGGACAGGGTTGAGTGAGACCCAGTACTTC. Translating it yields CASSLGTGLSETQYF.

The V call is TRBV28, the J call TRBJ2-7; D gene uncertain. V lost 2 bases, J lost 5 bases, and 4 bases lay in between. Germline V gene lookup returns CDR1 MDHEN and CDR2 SYDVKM. The CDR3 length is 11 residues. CDR3: CASSLPNEQYF. CDR3 bases: TGTGCCAGCAGTTTACCCAACGAGCAGTACTTC.

This clone came up once. This sequence joins TRBV7-9 and TRBJ1-1; D unresolved. This CDR3 spans 18 amino acids. The V end was cut by 0 bases, the J end by 0 bases, with 17 bases between. Germline V lookup: CDR1 SEHNR, CDR2 FQNEAQ (reference sequence). CDR3 coding DNA: TGTGCCAGCAGCTTAGCCCTCTTGGGCGGATCGATGAACACTGAAGCTTTCTTT. As protein: CASSLALLGGSMNTEAFF.

The chain employs TRBV7-2 and TRBJ2-7, with TRBD2 identical over 11 bases. The germline V gene has CDR1 SGHTA and CDR2 FQGNSA. The CDR3 spans 18 residues. J lost 5 bases, V lost 2 bases, and 14 bases had no gene match. The CDR3 coding sequence is TGTGCCAGCAGCTTACGGTTTCTAGCGGGAGGCGATAATAACGAGCAGTACTTC. The encoded protein is CASSLRFLAGGDNNEQYF.

The chain combines TRBV19 with TRBJ1-1; D remains ambiguous. The CDR3 runs 14 residues. CDR1 is LNHDA and CDR2 is SQIVND in the germline V gene (reference sequence). Trimming shortened V by 3 bases and J by 2 bases, and 10 bases separated the two germline ends. This CDR3 is CASSIWAANTEAFF. CDR3 DNA sequence: TGTGCCAGTAGTATTTGGGCCGCTAACACTGAAGCTTTCTTT.

This chain joins TRBV28 and TRBJ2-3; 11 bases align to TRBD2. The CDR3 is made up of 16 amino acids. Trimming removed 6 bases from V and 0 bases from J; junction bases left unmatched: 5. CDR1 is MDHEN and CDR2 is SYDVKM in the germline V gene. The CDR3 DNA reads TGTGCCAGCAGCGCCGGGACTAGCGGTAGCACAGATACGCAGTATTTT. This translates into CASSAGTSGSTDTQYF. The variable domain in full, completed from reference TRBV28 and TRBJ2-3, reads DVKVTQSSRYLVKRTGEKVFLECVQDMDHENMFWYRQDPGLGLRLIYFSYDVKMKEKGDIPEGYSVSREKKERFSLILESASTNQTSMYLCASSAGTSGSTDTQYFGPGTRLTVL.

The J gene is TRBJ2-3, the V gene TRBV5-1; 8 bases align to TRBD1. There are 15 residues in the CDR3. J was trimmed by 2 bases and V by 0 bases; bases with no gene match: 2. In germline, CDR1 is SGHRS, CDR2 YFSETQ. CDR3 in DNA: TGCGCCAGCAGCTTGGGACAGGGGTACACAGATACGCAGTATTTT. Translating it yields CASSLGQGYTDTQYF.

The gene calls are TRBV4-2 and TRBJ2-5; the match to TRBD1 covers 9 bases. This CDR3 has 16 amino acids. Germline lookup yields CDR1 LGHNA and CDR2 YNFKEQ. Trimming took 0 bases from V and 5 from J; bases not matched to a gene: 7. CDR3 region: CASSQEAGTGRETQYF. CDR3 DNA sequence: TGTGCCAGCAGCCAAGAGGCCGGGACAGGGCGGGAGACCCAGTACTTC.

The rearrangement joins TRBV27 to TRBJ2-5; TRBD1 matches 8 bases. The V segment lost 6 bases and the J segment 9 bases; nucleotides outside the gene matches: 0. The CDR3 sequence is 10 residues long. Germline V gives CDR1 MNHEY, CDR2 SMNVEV (reference sequence). The CDR3 DNA is TGTGCCAGCAGGGACAGGGCCCAGTACTTC. This sequence encodes CASRDRAQYF.

This chain uses TRBV5-1 with TRBJ1-4; weak D call: TRBD1 (5 bases). The V gene lost 0 bases and the J gene lost 7 bases, with 13 bases spanning the gap. The CDR3 is made up of 15 amino acids. Germline V gene lookup returns CDR1 SGHRS and CDR2 YFSETQ. CDR3 residues: CASSLGSGGAEKLFF. CDR3 DNA sequence: TGCGCCAGCAGCTTGGGGTCGGGCGGGGCTGAAAAACTGTTTTTT.

This clone appeared once. The CDR3 sequence: CASSLSGLQETQYF. In DNA, the CDR3 is TGTGCCAGCAGTTTATCCGGTCTCCAAGAGACCCAGTACTTC. The chain uses TRBV28 and TRBJ2-5; D is unresolved. Germline V gene lookup returns CDR1 MDHEN and CDR2 SYDVKM. The CDR3 is made up of 14 amino acids. V was shortened by 1 base and J by 1 base, with 7 bases between the two germline ends. Together with reference TRBV28 and TRBJ2-5, the CDR3 gives the full variable domain: DVKVTQSSRYLVKRTGEKVFLECVQDMDHENMFWYRQDPGLGLRLIYFSYDVKMKEKGDIPEGYSVSREKKERFSLILESASTNQTSMYLCASSLSGLQETQYFGPGTRLLVL.

The chain joins TRBV11-2 to TRBJ2-2; D is undetermined. Germline assignment: CDR1 SGHAT and CDR2 FQNNGV. V was clipped by 6 bases and J by 5 bases, with 10 bases between them. This CDR3 spans 13 amino acids. CDR3 region: CASSFATTGELFF. The DNA for the CDR3 is TGTGCCAGCAGTTTTGCGACAACCGGGGAGCTGTTTTTT.

In DNA, the CDR3 is TGTGCCAGCAGCCCAACAGGTATCTCCTACGAGCAGTACTTC. It is translated as CASSPTGISYEQYF. V usage is TRBV11-2 and J usage is TRBJ2-7; possibly TRBD1 for D (5 bases). Trimming took 5 bases from V and 0 from J, leaving 11 bases between them. This CDR3 is 14 amino acids long. Germline V lookup: CDR1 SGHAT, CDR2 FQNNGV. Full variable domain (missing parts from reference TRBV11-2 and TRBJ2-7): EAGVAQSPRYKIIEKRQSVAFWCNPISGHATLYWYQQILGQGPKLLIQFQNNGVVDDSQLPKDRFSAERLKGVDSTLKIQPAKLEDSAVYLCASSPTGISYEQYFGPGTRLTVT.

This chain links TRBV6-5 with TRBJ1-1; maybe TRBD1 (6 bases). The V end was cut by 0 bases, the J end by 5 bases, with 10 bases between. Germline V gene data show CDR1 as MNHEY and CDR2 as SVGAGI. The CDR3 spans 14 residues. The CDR3: CASSYSIGGTEAFF. The DNA for the CDR3 is TGTGCCAGCAGTTACTCGATAGGGGGGACTGAAGCTTTCTTT.

This chain links TRBV18 with TRBJ2-7; 8 bases match TRBD2. Germline V gene sequence: CDR1 KGHSH, CDR2 LQKENI. V trimming: 6 bases; J trimming: 1 base; junction bases outside the gene matches: 8. This CDR3 region has 15 residues. CDR3 DNA: TGTGCCAGCTCTCCCAGCGGGAGTAGGTCCTACGAGCAGTACTTC. It yields the protein CASSPSGSRSYEQYF.

The gene calls are TRBV27 and TRBJ1-5, with a possible D match to TRBD1 (5 bases). The CDR3 runs 12 residues. V was shortened by 5 bases and J by 5 bases, with 7 bases between the two germline ends. Germline CDR1 MNHEY, CDR2 SMNVEV (reference sequence). CDR3 in amino acids: CASSTGYQPQHF. The CDR3 DNA is TGTGCCAGCAGTACAGGTTATCAGCCCCAGCATTTT.

The genes are TRBV4-3 and TRBJ2-3; a possible D gene is TRBD2 (6 bases). The CDR3 is 18 amino acids. Germline assignment: CDR1 LGHNA and CDR2 YSLEER. Trimming cost V 3 bases and J 1 base, with 20 bases left between them. CDR3 amino acids: CASSHQWGGTFGTDTQYF. Here the CDR3 DNA reads TGCGCCAGCAGCCACCAATGGGGCGGGACCTTTGGCACAGATACGCAGTATTTT.

This chain connects TRBV30 to TRBJ2-2; 8 bases map to TRBD1. The length of the CDR3 is 16 residues. The V gene end was trimmed by 0 bases and the J gene end by 5 bases; junction bases not matched to a gene: 8. Germline V CDR1 and CDR2: GTSNPN, SVGIG (reference sequence). CDR3 nucleotide sequence: TGTGCCTGGAGTGTCTGGCAGGGGGCGCTTACCGGGGAGCTGTTTTTT. Translation gives CAWSVWQGALTGELFF. Complete variable domain (other parts from reference TRBV30 and TRBJ2-2): SQTIHQWPATLVQPVGSPLSLECTVEGTSNPNLYWYRQAAGRGLQLLFYSVGIGQISSEVPQNLSASRPQDRQFILSSKKLLLSDSGFYLCAWSVWQGALTGELFFGEGSRLTVL.